A single sample gave rise to the 23 T cell receptor beta chains below, sequenced in a study of beta chain features in type 1 diabetes. Expressed TCRB transcripts were sequenced after all isolated RNA was converted to cDNA. The protocol was immunoSEQ multiplex PCR, while the TCRdb copy is restricted to in-frame clones and leaves out a portion. The table shows around 320,000 clones, with 11% to 15% occurring only once. Specimen: central memory CD4+ T cells from blood. The receptors shown here come from a man under 40 in good health.

The table lists this clone with a few counts. The gene calls are TRBV25-1 and TRBJ2-5; possibly TRBD1 for D (6 bases). Germline V CDR1 and CDR2: MGHDK, SYGVNS. The ends were cut back, 10 bases at V and 2 bases at J, with 11 bases in the middle. The CDR3 extends over 12 amino acids. The CDR3 here is CATRTDQETQYF. DNA of the CDR3: TGTGCCACCCGGACAGATCAAGAGACCCAGTACTTC.

This clone was observed a few times. CDR3: CASRGTYGYTF. CDR3 DNA sequence: TGTGCCAGCCGGGGGACATATGGCTACACCTTC. This chain links TRBV6-5 with TRBJ1-2; tentatively, D is TRBD1 (6 bases). The CDR3 extends over 11 amino acids. V was shortened by 8 bases and J by 5 bases, with 9 bases between the two germline ends. Germline V CDR1 and CDR2: MNHEY, SVGAGI.

The V call is TRBV19, the J call TRBJ1-5; D call uncertain. In germline, CDR1 is LNHDA, CDR2 SQIVND (reference sequence). V lost 3 bases, J lost 6 bases, and 9 bases lay in between. The CDR3 extends over 13 amino acids. The CDR3 DNA sequence: TGTGCCAGTAGTATCGGGTATCGTCAGCCCCAGCATTTT. Its translation: CASSIGYRQPQHF.

This clone came up a few times. The gene calls are TRBV18 and TRBJ1-5; TRBD1 matches 9 bases. Germline V CDR1 and CDR2: KGHSH, LQKENI. The junction had 7 bases not matched to a gene; V was cut back by 3 bases and J by 7 bases. This CDR3 has 15 residues. The CDR3 nucleotides read TGTGCCAGCTCACCCGGGACAGGGATAATGCAGCCCCAGCATTTT. Its protein is CASSPGTGIMQPQHF.

This clone was counted between two and nine times. The chain recombines TRBV7-2 with TRBJ1-2; D not resolved. The germline gives CDR1 SGHTA, CDR2 FQGNSA. The ends were cut back, 1 base at V and 3 bases at J, with 9 bases in the middle. This CDR3 contains 14 residues. CDR3 region: CASSLELRDYGYTF. The CDR3 bases are TGTGCCAGCAGCTTAGAATTAAGGGACTATGGCTACACCTTC.

The CDR3 region has the DNA TGTGCCAGCTCACCAGGACAGAACTACGAGCAGTACTTC. Translated: CASSPGQNYEQYF. The chain uses TRBV18 and TRBJ2-7; D is possibly TRBD1 (6 bases). This CDR3 comprises 13 residues. The germline V and J ends were trimmed by 2 bases and 3 bases, with 8 bases remaining between them. The germline V gene has CDR1 KGHSH and CDR2 LQKENI. The whole variable domain, filled in from reference TRBV18 and TRBJ2-7, reads NAGVMQNPRHLVRRRGQEARLRCSPMKGHSHVYWYRQLPEEGLKFMVYLQKENIIDESGMPKERFSAEFPKEGPSILRIQQVVRGDSAAYFCASSPGQNYEQYFGPGTRLTVT.

CDR3 region: CSVVTGDGYTF. As DNA, the CDR3 is TGCAGCGTTGTGACAGGGGATGGCTACACCTTC. The chain links TRBV29-1 to TRBJ1-2, with 8 bases matching TRBD1. This CDR3 spans 11 amino acids. CDR1 is SQVTM, CDR2 ANQGSEA, per germline. Germline trimming cut 4 bases from V and 6 bases from J; bases unmatched to any gene: 1.

CDR3 nucleotides: TGTGCCAGCAGTTTAATGCTCCGTAATGAGCAGTTCTTC. Protein sequence: CASSLMLRNEQFF. This chain links TRBV27 with TRBJ2-1, with D uncertain. This CDR3 has 13 amino acids. The V gene's germline CDR1 is MNHEY and CDR2 SMNVEV (reference sequence). V lost 2 bases and J 7 bases, leaving 9 bases between the germline ends.

This clone was seen only a few times. The chain couples TRBV10-3 to TRBJ1-6; no definite D call. Germline V gene sequence: CDR1 ENHRY, CDR2 SYGVKD. CDR3 length: 13 amino acids. V lost 10 bases, J lost 7 bases, and 14 bases lay in between. The CDR3: CATTEFENSPLHF. DNA of the CDR3: TGTGCCACTACGGAGTTCGAGAATTCACCCCTCCACTTT.

The V and J genes are TRBV12-5 and TRBJ2-3; D uncertain. The V end lost 7 bases, the J end lost 0 bases, and 8 bases lay between the germline ends. From germline, CDR1 is LGHNT and CDR2 FRNRAP. The CDR3 has 13 residues. This CDR3 is CASAGWSTDTQYF. The CDR3 DNA follows: TGTGCTAGTGCCGGATGGAGCACAGATACGCAGTATTTT.

CDR3 nucleotide sequence: TGTGCCAGCAGCACCCCCGGGACCGAGGGTGCGAACACTGAAGCTTTCTTT. This gives the protein CASSTPGTEGANTEAFF. The chain has TRBV21-1 and TRBJ1-1. TRBV21-1 is a pseudogene segment. This CDR3 has 17 amino acids.

V usage is TRBV5-1 and J usage is TRBJ2-1, with 10 bases aligning to TRBD2. J lost 2 bases, V lost 5 bases, and 4 bases had no gene match. CDR1 is SGHRS, CDR2 YFSETQ, per germline. The CDR3 runs to 15 residues. CDR3 amino acids: CASSLSGGTYNEQFF. The CDR3 DNA is TGCGCCAGCAGTCTTAGCGGGGGGACCTACAATGAGCAGTTCTTC.

The chain carries TRBV4-3 and TRBJ2-4; unclear D gene. CDR1 and CDR2 (germline): LGHNA, YSLEER. The CDR3 is made up of 16 amino acids. V was clipped by 3 bases and J by 6 bases, with 18 bases between them. The CDR3 loop reads CASSHSHKSGRNIQYF. CDR3 coding DNA: TGCGCCAGCAGCCACTCTCATAAAAGTGGTCGAAACATTCAGTACTTC.

The gene calls are TRBV7-3 and TRBJ2-7; 9 positions match TRBD2. CDR3 length: 14 amino acids. Germline V lookup: CDR1 SGHTA, CDR2 FQGTGA. V gave up 2 bases and J gave up 3 bases; unmatched junction bases: 2. The CDR3 nucleotides read TGTGCCAGCAGCTTAGGGACTAGCAGCTACGAGCAGTACGTC. Protein: CASSLGTSSYEQYV.

This clone was counted ten times or more. The chain employs TRBV27 and TRBJ2-4; 10 bases are shared with TRBD1. Germline CDR1 MNHEY, CDR2 SMNVEV (reference sequence). The CDR3 loop spans 14 amino acids. J lost 14 bases, V lost 0 bases, and 7 bases had no gene match. The CDR3 protein is CASSLSGTGDPKYF. CDR3 nucleotide sequence: TGTGCCAGCAGTTTATCTGGGACAGGGGATCCAAAGTACTTC.

Many counts were recorded for this clone. The rearrangement joins TRBV19 to TRBJ1-5; 7 bases align to TRBD1. The CDR3 consists of 14 residues. Trimming cost V 6 bases and J 6 bases; bases outside gene matches: 8. Germline lookup yields CDR1 LNHDA and CDR2 SQIVND (reference sequence). The CDR3 spells CASSGQAGGQPQHF. The CDR3 DNA follows: TGTGCCAGTAGCGGACAGGCCGGAGGTCAGCCCCAGCATTTT. Looking up the rest from reference TRBV19 and TRBJ1-5 gives the full variable domain: DGGITQSPKYLFRKEGQNVTLSCEQNLNHDAMYWYRQDPGQGLRLIYYSQIVNDFQKGDIAEGYSVSREKKESFPLTVTSAQKNPTAFYLCASSGQAGGQPQHFGDGTRLSIL.

This clone was recorded at least ten times. The chain uses TRBV27 and TRBJ2-3; D gene uncertain. Germline-derived CDR1 and CDR2 are MNHEY and SMNVEV (reference sequence). The V gene lost 5 bases and the J gene lost 4 bases, with 10 bases spanning the gap. The CDR3 extends over 13 amino acids. Here the CDR3 DNA reads TGTGCCAGCAGTCCTAGGGTATCAGATACGCAGTATTTT. It is translated as CASSPRVSDTQYF.

This sequence joins TRBV11-3 and TRBJ2-7; 7 nucleotides agree with TRBD1. V lost 4 bases to trimming and J lost 5 bases; unmatched junction nucleotides: 8. The CDR3 is 14 residues long. CDR1 is SGHNT and CDR2 is YENEEA in the germline V gene. The CDR3 DNA reads TGTGCCAGCAGCTCGGGGACAGCCGTAGACGAGCAGTACTTC. It encodes CASSSGTAVDEQYF. The whole variable domain, remainder taken from reference TRBV11-3 and TRBJ2-7, is EAGVVQSPRYKIIEKKQPVAFWCNPISGHNTLYWYLQNLGQGPELLIRYENEEAVDDSQLPKDRFSAERLKGVDSTLKIQPAELGDSAVYLCASSSGTAVDEQYFGPGTRLTVT.

There are a few counts of this clone. V is TRBV7-7 and J is TRBJ2-5; 8 nucleotides align to TRBD2. Trimming removed 8 bases from V and 3 bases from J; junction bases left unmatched: 5. Germline CDR1 is SSHAT and CDR2 is FNYEAQ (reference sequence). The CDR3 totals 13 residues. CDR3 coding DNA: TGTGCCAGCCGGGGGGGCGTGAAAGAGACCCAGTACTTC. Its protein is CASRGGVKETQYF.

V and J are TRBV2 and TRBJ2-7; 7 bases match TRBD1. CDR1 is SNHLY and CDR2 is FYNNEI in the germline V gene. J lost 0 bases, V lost 2 bases, and 10 bases had no gene match. The CDR3 contains 17 residues. The CDR3 DNA follows: TGTGCCAGCAGTGAAACCCCCCCGACAGGGTTCTCCTACGAGCAGTACTTC. Translation: CASSETPPTGFSYEQYF.

There are a few counts of this clone. The chain recombines TRBV11-2 with TRBJ2-6; a possible D gene is TRBD2 (6 bases). The CDR3 extends over 17 amino acids. The V gene lost 0 bases and the J gene lost 3 bases, with 12 bases spanning the gap. Germline V gives CDR1 SGHAT, CDR2 FQNNGV. DNA for the CDR3: TGTGCCAGCAGCTTAGATTTGGGGGGATTTGGGGCCAACGTCCTGACTTTC. Protein sequence: CASSLDLGGFGANVLTF.

This clone was seen repeatedly, ten times or more. This rearrangement joins TRBV19 to TRBJ2-3; a possible D gene is TRBD1 (5 bases). CDR1 is LNHDA, CDR2 SQIVND, per germline (reference sequence). The ends were cut back, 10 bases at V and 0 bases at J, with 11 bases in the middle. This CDR3 is built from 13 residues. The CDR3 loop reads CATSDRSTDTQYF. The CDR3 DNA reads TGTGCCACCTCAGACAGAAGCACAGATACGCAGTATTTT.

Comment on this clone: A read error may be the cause here, since a much bigger clone is one base away. The chain employs TRBV11-3 and TRBJ1-1, with TRBD1 matching 10 bases. J was trimmed by 7 bases and V by 5 bases; bases with no gene match: 1. The CDR3 contains 12 residues. Germline V gene sequence: CDR1 SGHNT, CDR2 YENEEA. This CDR3 is CASSRTGGEAFF. Written as DNA, the CDR3 is TGTGCCAGCAGCCGGACAGGGGGTGAAGCTTTCTTT.